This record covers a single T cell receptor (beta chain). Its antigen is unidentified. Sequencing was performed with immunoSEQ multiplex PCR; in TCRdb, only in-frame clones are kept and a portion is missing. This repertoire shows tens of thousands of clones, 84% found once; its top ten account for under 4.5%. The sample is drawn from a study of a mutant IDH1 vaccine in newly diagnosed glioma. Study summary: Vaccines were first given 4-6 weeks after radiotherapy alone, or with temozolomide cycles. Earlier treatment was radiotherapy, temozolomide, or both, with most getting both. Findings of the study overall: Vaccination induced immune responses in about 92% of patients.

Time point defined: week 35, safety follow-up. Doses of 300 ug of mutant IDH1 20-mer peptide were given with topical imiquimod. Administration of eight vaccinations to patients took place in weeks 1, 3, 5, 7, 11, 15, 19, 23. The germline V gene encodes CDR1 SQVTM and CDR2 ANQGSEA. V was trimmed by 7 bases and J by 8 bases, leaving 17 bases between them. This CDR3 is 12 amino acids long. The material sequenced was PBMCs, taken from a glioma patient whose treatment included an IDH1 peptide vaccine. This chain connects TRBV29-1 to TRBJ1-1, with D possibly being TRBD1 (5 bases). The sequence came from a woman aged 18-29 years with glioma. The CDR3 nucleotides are TGCAGCGCTGCCCCGGGGCGGAGAGAAGCTTTCTTT. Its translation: CSAAPGRREAFF.